The next 13 T cell receptor beta chains were all read from a single sample in a study of cytomegalovirus exposure and HLA in healthy donors. The PCR used 60 Vbeta and 13 Jbeta primers. Generated by immunoSEQ multiplex PCR, the TCRdb table keeps only in-frame clones and is missing some. The table lists about 120,000 clones, 75% to 85% of them singletons. The sample was PBMCs. These receptor sequences come from a man younger than 40 in good health and CMV-seropositive.

This chain joins TRBV30 and TRBJ1-3; no firm D call. V was cut by 0 bases and J by 0 bases, with 9 bases left in between. This CDR3 is built from 15 residues. In germline, CDR1 is GTSNPN, CDR2 SVGIG (reference sequence). Written as DNA, the CDR3 is TGTGCCTGGAGTGTACCAACGGTCTCTGGAAACACCATATATTTT. Residues: CAWSVPTVSGNTIYF.

This clone was seen a handful of times. This sequence joins TRBV4-1 and TRBJ1-6; no clear D. This CDR3 region has 16 residues. In germline, CDR1 is MGHRA, CDR2 YSYEKL. V was pared by 0 bases and J by 3 bases, with 9 bases between. The CDR3 sequence: CASSQDLAGYNSPLHF. The CDR3, as DNA: TGCGCCAGCAGCCAAGATTTGGCAGGCTATAATTCACCCCTCCACTTT.

A few counts support this clone. The V gene is TRBV27, the J gene TRBJ1-3; a weak D match, TRBD1 (5 bases). The germline gives CDR1 MNHEY, CDR2 SMNVEV (reference sequence). V lost 4 bases and J 5 bases, leaving 18 bases between the germline ends. The CDR3 has 16 amino acids. DNA of the CDR3: TGTGCCAGCAGTTCGTCGGGTGCAGGGCGGCGAAACACCATATATTTT. Protein sequence: CASSSSGAGRRNTIYF.

The chain uses TRBV6-6 and TRBJ1-3; maybe TRBD1 (5 bases). There are 16 residues in the CDR3. Trimming cost V 2 bases and J 3 bases, with 14 bases left between them. The germline CDR1 and CDR2 sequences are MNHNY and SVGAGI (reference sequence). CDR3: CASSYTPRENGNTIYF. CDR3 nucleotides: TGTGCCAGCAGTTACACTCCCAGGGAAAATGGAAACACCATATATTTT.

V usage is TRBV2 and J usage is TRBJ1-6, with D maybe TRBD1 (6 bases). Germline CDR1 and CDR2: SNHLY and FYNNEI. This CDR3 is 14 amino acids long. The V end was cut by 3 bases, the J end by 8 bases, with 11 bases between. CDR3: CASSDRQGYSPLHF. For the CDR3, the DNA is TGTGCCAGCAGTGATAGGCAGGGGTATTCACCCCTCCACTTT.

The rearrangement links TRBV5-1 to TRBJ2-7, with D possibly matching TRBD1 (6 bases). The CDR3 loop spans 14 amino acids. Trimming left V 0 bases short and J 3 bases short, with 10 bases between. CDR1 and CDR2 (germline): SGHRS, YFSETQ. The CDR3 sequence is CASSLDQGIYEQYF. The CDR3 DNA follows: TGCGCCAGCAGCTTGGATCAGGGGATCTACGAGCAGTACTTC.

This chain uses TRBV5-1 with TRBJ1-1; 9 bases agree with TRBD1. With 6 bases clipped from V and 5 bases from J, the junction kept 5 bases outside the gene matches. Germline assignment: CDR1 SGHRS and CDR2 YFSETQ. CDR3 length equals 13 residues. The DNA for the CDR3 is TGCGCCAGCAAAAGACAGGGGGGGACTGAAGCTTTCTTT. As protein: CASKRQGGTEAFF. Drawing the rest from reference TRBV5-1 and TRBJ1-1, the complete variable domain is KAGVTQTPRYLIKTRGQQVTLSCSPISGHRSVSWYQQTPGQGLQFLFEYFSETQRNKGNFPGRFSGRQFSNSRSEMNVSTLELGDSALYLCASKRQGGTEAFFGQGTRLTVV.

This chain uses TRBV5-5 with TRBJ2-3, with 11 positions matching TRBD2. From germline, CDR1 is SGHKS and CDR2 YYEKEE (reference sequence). V was clipped by 1 base and J by 2 bases; unmatched bases: 3. The length of the CDR3 is 16 residues. The CDR3 protein is CASSLLAGGLTDTQYF. The CDR3 coding sequence is TGTGCCAGCAGCTTGCTAGCGGGGGGTCTCACAGATACGCAGTATTTT. Combining the CDR3 with reference TRBV5-5 and TRBJ2-3 gives the whole variable domain DAGVTQSPTHLIKTRGQQVTLRCSPISGHKSVSWYQQVLGQGPQFIFQYYEKEERGRGNFPDRFSARQFPNYSSELNVNALLLGDSALYLCASSLLAGGLTDTQYFGPGTRLTVL.

The rearrangement links TRBV27 to TRBJ2-7, with D perhaps matching TRBD1 (5 bases). The CDR3 contains 15 residues. The germline V and J ends were trimmed by 0 bases and 0 bases, with 9 bases remaining between them. Germline CDR1 MNHEY, CDR2 SMNVEV (reference sequence). The CDR3 DNA is TGTGCCAGCAGTTTATCGTTCGACAGCTCCTACGAGCAGTACTTC. Translated, it gives CASSLSFDSSYEQYF.

This clone is a singleton in its sample. The V gene is TRBV6-6, the J gene TRBJ1-6; TRBD1 aligns across 8 bases. Germline trimming cut 2 bases from V and 8 bases from J; bases unmatched to any gene: 2. The CDR3 sequence is 14 residues long. Germline assignment: CDR1 MNHNY and CDR2 SVGAGI (reference sequence). CDR3 loop: CASSYDRGYSPLHF. The CDR3, as DNA: TGTGCCAGCAGTTACGACAGGGGCTATTCACCCCTCCACTTT.

The CDR3 reads CATSRVLNAGGYTF. The CDR3 DNA sequence: TGTGCCACCAGCAGAGTTCTCAACGCAGGTGGCTACACCTTC. The V call is TRBV15, the J call TRBJ1-2; D remains ambiguous. V gave up 1 base and J gave up 7 bases, with 13 bases separating them. The CDR3 extends over 14 amino acids. Germline CDR1 reads LNHNV; CDR2 reads YYDKDF (reference sequence).

DNA of the CDR3: TGTGCCAGCAGGACAGGGGGCCGGGAAAAACTGTTTTTT. This encodes CASRTGGREKLFF. The genes are TRBV2 and TRBJ1-4, with TRBD1 matching over 10 bases. Germline V gene sequence: CDR1 SNHLY, CDR2 FYNNEI. V shed 6 bases and J 8 bases; nucleotides not matched to a gene: 3. The CDR3 is 13 amino acids.

The V gene is TRBV6-5, the J gene TRBJ1-1; 8 bases are a match to TRBD1. V was clipped by 6 bases and J by 4 bases; unmatched bases: 10. The CDR3 runs 15 residues. The germline gives CDR1 MNHEY, CDR2 SVGAGI. The CDR3 region has the DNA TGTGCCAGCAGGATAGACAGGGGCATTAGCACTGAAGCTTTCTTT. This gives the protein CASRIDRGISTEAFF.